This T cell receptor beta chain was observed in a study of cytomegalovirus exposure and HLA in healthy donors. Findings of the study overall: By a later analysis, the bulk of CMV-associated TCR beta chains appeared HLA-restricted. TCR beta V segments were, for the most part, productive about 87% or about 30% of the time in an earlier analysis.

The sample holds a few counts of this clone. Its antigen is not identified. V shed 7 bases, J shed 3 bases, and the junction held 0 bases outside the gene matches. The CDR3 sequence is 12 residues long. CDR1 and CDR2 (germline): SGHRS, YFSETQ. PCR was performed using 60 Vbeta and 13 Jbeta primers. Measured with immunoSEQ multiplex PCR; TCRdb has only the in-frame clones, and not every one. This sample has 140,000 to 150,000 clones, with around two thirds found just once. The receptor's source is a male donor in good health and CMV-seronegative. V and J are TRBV5-1 and TRBJ1-1; 10 positions match TRBD1. Sequenced: PBMCs. The CDR3 region is CASGTGDTEAFF. CDR3 sequence (DNA): TGCGCCAGCGGGACAGGGGACACTGAAGCTTTCTTT.